The 7 T cell receptor beta chains reported below all come from one sample, sequenced in a study of blood T cell repertoires in COVID-19. Sequencing was performed with immunoSEQ multiplex PCR; in TCRdb, only in-frame clones are kept and a portion is missing. The profile shows 120,000 to 150,000 clones, around 87% of them singletons. The sample taken for sequencing was peripheral blood. These TCRs come from a man younger than 35 with COVID-19, enrolled during active disease.

The gene calls are TRBV21-1 and TRBJ1-5; TRBD1 was called by the table and not checked on the DNA. TRBV21-1 is a pseudogene. This CDR3 has 16 residues. The CDR3 nucleotides are TGTGCCCACCTAGGGGGCGAGGGCGATAGCAATCAGCCCCAGCATTTT. Translation gives CAHLGGEGDSNQPQHF.

V and J are TRBV7-6 and TRBJ2-7; 7 positions agree with TRBD1. The CDR3 runs to 15 residues. The germline gives CDR1 SGHVS, CDR2 FNYEAQ. The V and J ends lost 5 bases and 0 bases, in that order; junction bases with no gene match: 7. CDR3 DNA: TGTGCCAGCAGCCCCGGCCGGGACAGCTCCTACGAGCAGTACTTC. It specifies CASSPGRDSSYEQYF.

V is TRBV6-2 or TRBV6-3 and J is TRBJ2-7; the D is unclear. The CDR3 loop spans 12 amino acids. Germline loops: CDR1 MNHEY, CDR2 SVGEGT. Trimming stripped 6 bases from V and 1 base from J, with 7 bases between. Here the CDR3 reads CASSPRSYEQYF. In DNA, the CDR3 is TGTGCCAGCAGCCCCAGGTCCTACGAGCAGTACTTC.

The genes are TRBV7-2 and TRBJ2-7, with 10 bases identical to TRBD1. This CDR3 contains 15 residues. Germline trimming cut 5 bases from V and 4 bases from J; bases unmatched to any gene: 8. CDR1 is SGHTA and CDR2 is FQGNSA in the germline V gene. The CDR3 bases are TGTGCCAGCAGCACCGGGACAGGGGTGGGATACGAGCAGTACTTC. Protein product: CASSTGTGVGYEQYF. Supplemented by reference TRBV7-2 and TRBJ2-7, the full variable domain reads GAGVSQSPSNKVTEKGKDVELRCDPISGHTALYWYRQSLGQGLEFLIYFQGNSAPDKSGLPSDRFSAERTGGSVSTLTIQRTQQEDSAVYLCASSTGTGVGYEQYFGPGTRLTVT.

The chain has TRBV28 and TRBJ2-7, with TRBD2 matching over 7 bases. The CDR3 extends over 13 amino acids. Germline lookup yields CDR1 MDHEN and CDR2 SYDVKM. With 2 bases clipped from V and 6 bases from J, the junction kept 4 bases outside the gene matches. The CDR3 DNA reads TGTGCCAGCAGTTTAGGGCTAGCGGTCGAGCAGTACTTC. Translating gives CASSLGLAVEQYF.

The gene calls are TRBV12-5 and TRBJ2-5; TRBD2 matches at 7 bases. Germline CDR1 and CDR2: LGHNT and FRNRAP. The CDR3 covers 14 residues. V shed 6 bases, J shed 2 bases, and the junction held 6 bases outside the gene matches. The CDR3 DNA is TGTGCTAGTGGCCCCGGGGAGGGGCAAGAGACCCAGTACTTC. It translates to CASGPGEGQETQYF.

The chain links TRBV6-2 or TRBV6-3 to TRBJ2-7, with D maybe TRBD1 (5 bases). V dropped 1 base and J dropped 2 bases, with 9 bases sitting between them. CDR1 MNHEY and CDR2 SVGEGT come from the germline V gene. The CDR3 is made up of 14 amino acids. In nucleotides, the CDR3 is TGTGCCAGCAGTTACTTGCAGGGAACCTACGAGCAGTACTTC. It translates to CASSYLQGTYEQYF.